This entry is about one T cell receptor beta chain. What it recognizes is unknown. Germline loops: CDR1 MNHEY, CDR2 SVGAGI. The CDR3 covers 15 residues. Trimming stripped 3 bases from V and 4 bases from J, with 15 bases between. This sample stems from a study of cytomegalovirus exposure and HLA in healthy donors. Researchers ran the PCR with 60 Vbeta and 13 Jbeta primers. Generated by immunoSEQ multiplex PCR, the TCRdb table keeps only in-frame clones and is missing some. The sample records some 200,000 clones, approximately 70% being singletons. Whole-study results and caveats: An analysis that was carried out later associated 15,000 to 20,000 TCR beta sequences with HLA alleles at 0.05 false discovery rate.

Input material: PBMCs. The rearrangement uses TRBV6-5 and TRBJ1-2; D possibly corresponds to TRBD1 (6 bases). The source is a man in his forties in good health and CMV-seropositive. This CDR3 reads CASSYTQTGSYGYTF. The CDR3 DNA is TGTGCCAGCAGTTATACGCAGACAGGCTCCTATGGCTACACCTTC.